This note documents a single T cell receptor (beta chain) sequence. As processed by the authors: Estimates of nucleated cell counts were drawn from the amplification of reference gene primers. Here immunoSEQ multiplex PCR was the method, and the copy in TCRdb shows in-frame clones only, minus some. V, J and clone size derive from that table, while D and trimming were established from the DNA sequence. The sample includes some 120,000 clones, 90% of them seen just once. The data were obtained in a study of blood T cell repertoires in COVID-19. Study-wide context: Researchers got acute and convalescent COVID-19 samples from the United States, Italy and Spain. From T cells, B-cell-depleted T cells, or PBMCs came the material, which was cDNA or gDNA.

The CDR3 covers 13 residues. Germline CDR1 reads SGDLS; CDR2 reads YYNGEE. Trimming took 0 bases from V and 5 from J, leaving 8 bases between them. The sequencing sample was made of peripheral blood. This receptor was obtained from a human donor with active COVID-19. The donor label of this sample is uncertain. The chain has TRBV9 and TRBJ1-1; tentative D call: TRBD1 (5 bases). DNA of the CDR3: TGTGCCAGCAGCGTAGGTGGGGCTACTGAAGCTTTCTTT. Translated: CASSVGGATEAFF.